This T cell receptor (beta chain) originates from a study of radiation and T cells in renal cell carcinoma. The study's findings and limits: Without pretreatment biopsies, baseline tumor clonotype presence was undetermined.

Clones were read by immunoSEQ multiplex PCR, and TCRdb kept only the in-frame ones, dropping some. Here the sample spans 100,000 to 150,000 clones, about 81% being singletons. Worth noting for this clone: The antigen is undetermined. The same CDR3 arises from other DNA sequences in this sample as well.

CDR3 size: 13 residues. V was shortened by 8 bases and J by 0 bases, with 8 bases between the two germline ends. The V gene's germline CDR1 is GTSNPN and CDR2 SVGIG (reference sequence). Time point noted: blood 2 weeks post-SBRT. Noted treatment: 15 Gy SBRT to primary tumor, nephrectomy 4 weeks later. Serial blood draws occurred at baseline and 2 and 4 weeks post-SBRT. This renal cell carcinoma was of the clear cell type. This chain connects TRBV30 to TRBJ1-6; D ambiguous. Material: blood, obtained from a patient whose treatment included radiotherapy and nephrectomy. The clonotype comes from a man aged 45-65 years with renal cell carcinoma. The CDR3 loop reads CATESSYNSPLHF. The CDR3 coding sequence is TGTGCCACTGAGAGCTCCTATAATTCACCCCTCCACTTT.